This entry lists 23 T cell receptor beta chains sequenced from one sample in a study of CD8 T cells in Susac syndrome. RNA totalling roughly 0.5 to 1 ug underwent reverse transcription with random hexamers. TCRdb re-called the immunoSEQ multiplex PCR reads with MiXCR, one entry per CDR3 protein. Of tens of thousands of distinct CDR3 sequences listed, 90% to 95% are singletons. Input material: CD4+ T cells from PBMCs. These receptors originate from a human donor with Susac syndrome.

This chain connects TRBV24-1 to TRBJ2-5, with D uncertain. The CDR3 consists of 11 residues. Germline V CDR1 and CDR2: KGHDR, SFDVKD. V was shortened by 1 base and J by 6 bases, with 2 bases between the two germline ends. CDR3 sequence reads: CATSDFKTQYF. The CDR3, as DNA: TGTGCCACCAGTGATTTCAAGACCCAGTACTTC.

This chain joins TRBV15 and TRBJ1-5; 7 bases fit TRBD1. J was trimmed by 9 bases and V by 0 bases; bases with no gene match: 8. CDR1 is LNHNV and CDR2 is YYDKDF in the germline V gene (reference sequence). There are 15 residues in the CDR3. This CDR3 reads CATSRDLRGQWPQHF. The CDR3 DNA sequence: TGTGCCACCAGCAGAGATCTACGGGGACAGTGGCCCCAGCATTTT.

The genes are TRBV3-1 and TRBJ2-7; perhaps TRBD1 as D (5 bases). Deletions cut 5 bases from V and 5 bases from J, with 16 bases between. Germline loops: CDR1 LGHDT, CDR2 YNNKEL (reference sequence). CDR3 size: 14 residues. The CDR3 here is CASSGRQGRHEQYF. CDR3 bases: TGTGCCAGCAGCGGACGGCAGGGTAGGCACGAGCAGTACTTC.

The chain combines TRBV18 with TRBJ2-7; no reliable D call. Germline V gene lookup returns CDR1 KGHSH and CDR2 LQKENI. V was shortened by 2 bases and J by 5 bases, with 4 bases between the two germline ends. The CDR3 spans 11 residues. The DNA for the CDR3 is TGTGCCAGCTCACCAGACCACGAGCAGTACTTC. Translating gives CASSPDHEQYF. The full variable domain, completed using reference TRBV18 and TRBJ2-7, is NAGVMQNPRHLVRRRGQEARLRCSPMKGHSHVYWYRQLPEEGLKFMVYLQKENIIDESGMPKERFSAEFPKEGPSILRIQQVVRGDSAAYFCASSPDHEQYFGPGTRLTVT.

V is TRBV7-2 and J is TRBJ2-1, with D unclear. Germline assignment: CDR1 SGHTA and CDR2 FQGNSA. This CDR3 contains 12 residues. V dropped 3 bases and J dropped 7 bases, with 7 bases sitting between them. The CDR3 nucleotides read TGTGCCAGCAGCTTGAGTGAAAATGAGCAGTTCTTC. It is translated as CASSLSENEQFF.

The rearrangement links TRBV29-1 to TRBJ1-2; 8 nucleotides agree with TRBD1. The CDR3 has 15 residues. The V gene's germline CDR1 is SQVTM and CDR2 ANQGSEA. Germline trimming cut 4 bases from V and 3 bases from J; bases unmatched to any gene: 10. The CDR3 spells CSVGPRGQVDYGYTF. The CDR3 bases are TGCAGCGTTGGACCCAGGGGGCAGGTCGACTATGGCTACACCTTC.

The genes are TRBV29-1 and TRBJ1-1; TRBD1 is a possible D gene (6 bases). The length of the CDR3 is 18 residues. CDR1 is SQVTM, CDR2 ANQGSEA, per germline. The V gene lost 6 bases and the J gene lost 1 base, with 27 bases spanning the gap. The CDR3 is CSVRTLRPSRTANTEAFF. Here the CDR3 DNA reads TGCAGCGTAAGAACACTGAGGCCAAGTAGGACAGCGAACACTGAAGCTTTCTTT.

CDR3: CASSPDRGDEQFF. CDR3 coding DNA: TGTGCCAGCAGTCCTGACAGGGGGGATGAGCAGTTCTTC. The rearrangement uses TRBV27 and TRBJ2-1, with 9 nucleotides matching TRBD1. CDR3 length: 13 amino acids. The trim removed 5 bases at V and 8 bases at J, leaving 4 bases unmatched. Germline CDR1 reads MNHEY; CDR2 reads SMNVEV (reference sequence).

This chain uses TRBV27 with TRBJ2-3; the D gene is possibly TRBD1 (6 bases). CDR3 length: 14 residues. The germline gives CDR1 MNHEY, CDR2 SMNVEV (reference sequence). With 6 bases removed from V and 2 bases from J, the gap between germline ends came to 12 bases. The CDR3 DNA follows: TGTGCCAGCAGCCTTAACAGGGTCACAGATACGCAGTATTTT. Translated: CASSLNRVTDTQYF.

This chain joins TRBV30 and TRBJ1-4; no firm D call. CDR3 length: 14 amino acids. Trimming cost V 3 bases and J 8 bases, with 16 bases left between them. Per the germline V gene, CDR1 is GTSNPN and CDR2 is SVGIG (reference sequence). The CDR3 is CAWRSDEGREKLFF. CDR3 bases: TGTGCCTGGAGGTCGGACGAGGGCCGAGAAAAACTGTTTTTT. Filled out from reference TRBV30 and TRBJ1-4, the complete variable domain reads SQTIHQWPATLVQPVGSPLSLECTVEGTSNPNLYWYRQAAGRGLQLLFYSVGIGQISSEVPQNLSASRPQDRQFILSSKKLLLSDSGFYLCAWRSDEGREKLFFGSGTQLSVL.

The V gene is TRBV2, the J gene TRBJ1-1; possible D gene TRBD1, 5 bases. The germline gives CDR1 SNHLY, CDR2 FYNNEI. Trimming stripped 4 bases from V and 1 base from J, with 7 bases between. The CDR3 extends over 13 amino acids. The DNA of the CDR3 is TGTGCCAGCAGTGTGGGGCAGAACACTGAAGCTTTCTTT. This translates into CASSVGQNTEAFF.

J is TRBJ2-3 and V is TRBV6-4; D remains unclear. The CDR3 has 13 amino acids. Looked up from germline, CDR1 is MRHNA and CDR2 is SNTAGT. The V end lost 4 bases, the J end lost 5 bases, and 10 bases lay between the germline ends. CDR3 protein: CASSAGWGDTQYF. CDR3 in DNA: TGTGCCAGCAGTGCCGGGTGGGGAGATACGCAGTATTTT.

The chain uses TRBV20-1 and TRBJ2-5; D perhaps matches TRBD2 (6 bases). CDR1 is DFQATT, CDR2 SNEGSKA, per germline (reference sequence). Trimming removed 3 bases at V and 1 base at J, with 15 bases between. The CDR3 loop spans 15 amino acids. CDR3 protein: CSASPRGSRQETQYF. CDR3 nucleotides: TGCAGTGCTAGTCCGCGGGGAAGCCGCCAAGAGACCCAGTACTTC.

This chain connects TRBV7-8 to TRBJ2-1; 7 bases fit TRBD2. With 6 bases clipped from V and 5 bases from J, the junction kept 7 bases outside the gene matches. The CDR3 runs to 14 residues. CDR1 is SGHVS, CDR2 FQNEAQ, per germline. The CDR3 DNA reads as TGTGCCAGCAGAACCGAGCGGGAAAACAATGAGCAGTTCTTC. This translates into CASRTERENNEQFF.

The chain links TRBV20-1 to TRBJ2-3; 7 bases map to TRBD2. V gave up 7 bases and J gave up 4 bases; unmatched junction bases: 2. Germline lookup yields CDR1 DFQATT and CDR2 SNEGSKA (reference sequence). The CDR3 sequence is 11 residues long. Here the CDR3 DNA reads TGCAGTGTTCTAGCGGCAGATACGCAGTATTTT. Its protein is CSVLAADTQYF.

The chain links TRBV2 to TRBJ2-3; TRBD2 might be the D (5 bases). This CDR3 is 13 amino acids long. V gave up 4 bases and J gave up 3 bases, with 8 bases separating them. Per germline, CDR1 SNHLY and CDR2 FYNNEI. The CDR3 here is CASSVRGTDTQYF. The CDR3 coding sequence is TGTGCCAGCAGTGTACGGGGTACAGATACGCAGTATTTT.

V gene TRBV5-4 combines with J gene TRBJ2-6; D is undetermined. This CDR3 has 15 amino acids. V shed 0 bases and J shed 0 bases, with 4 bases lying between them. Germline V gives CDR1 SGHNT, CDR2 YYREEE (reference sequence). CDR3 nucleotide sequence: TGTGCCAGCAGCTTGGTTGACTCTGGGGCCAACGTCCTGACTTTC. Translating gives CASSLVDSGANVLTF. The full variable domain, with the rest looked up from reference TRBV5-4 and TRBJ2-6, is ETGVTQSPTHLIKTRGQQVTLRCSSQSGHNTVSWYQQALGQGPQFIFQYYREEENGRGNFPPRFSGLQFPNYSSELNVNALELDDSALYLCASSLVDSGANVLTFGAGSRLTVL.

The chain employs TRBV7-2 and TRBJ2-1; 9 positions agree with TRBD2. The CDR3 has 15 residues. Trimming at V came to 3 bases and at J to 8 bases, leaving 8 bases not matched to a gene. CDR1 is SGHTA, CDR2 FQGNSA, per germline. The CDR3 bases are TGTGCCAGCAGCTTGCGGGGGGGCCTGATCGATGAGCAGTTCTTC. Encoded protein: CASSLRGGLIDEQFF.

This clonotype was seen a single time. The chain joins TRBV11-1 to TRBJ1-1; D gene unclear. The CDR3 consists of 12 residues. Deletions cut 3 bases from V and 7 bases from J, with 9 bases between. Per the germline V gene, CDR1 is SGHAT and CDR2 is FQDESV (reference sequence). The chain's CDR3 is CASSFGLGEAFF. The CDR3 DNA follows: TGTGCCAGCAGCTTCGGATTGGGTGAAGCTTTCTTT.

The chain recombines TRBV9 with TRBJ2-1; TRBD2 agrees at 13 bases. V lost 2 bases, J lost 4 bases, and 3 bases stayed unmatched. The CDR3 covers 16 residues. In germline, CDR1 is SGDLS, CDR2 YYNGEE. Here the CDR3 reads CASSVGTSGVYNEQFF. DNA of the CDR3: TGTGCCAGCAGCGTGGGGACTAGCGGGGTATACAATGAGCAGTTCTTC.

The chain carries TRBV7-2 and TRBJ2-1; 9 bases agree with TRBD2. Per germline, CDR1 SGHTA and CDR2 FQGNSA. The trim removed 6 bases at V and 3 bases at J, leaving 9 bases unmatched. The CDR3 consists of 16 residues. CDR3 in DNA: TGTGCCAGCAGTTATGGAGGACTAGCGAGCTACAATGAGCAGTTCTTC. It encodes CASSYGGLASYNEQFF.

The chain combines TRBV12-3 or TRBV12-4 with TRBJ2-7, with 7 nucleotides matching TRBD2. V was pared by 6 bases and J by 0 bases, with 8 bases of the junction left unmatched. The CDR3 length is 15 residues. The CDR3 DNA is TGTGCCAGCAGCATCCCCGGCGGGGGCTCCTACGAGCAGTACTTC. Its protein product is CASSIPGGGSYEQYF.

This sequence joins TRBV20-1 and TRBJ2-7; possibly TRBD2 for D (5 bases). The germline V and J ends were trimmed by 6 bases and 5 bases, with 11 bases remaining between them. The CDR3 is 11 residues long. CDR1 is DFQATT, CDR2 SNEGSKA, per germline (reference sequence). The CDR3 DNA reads TGCAGTGCAAGGGAGAGGGACGAGCAGTACTTC. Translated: CSARERDEQYF.